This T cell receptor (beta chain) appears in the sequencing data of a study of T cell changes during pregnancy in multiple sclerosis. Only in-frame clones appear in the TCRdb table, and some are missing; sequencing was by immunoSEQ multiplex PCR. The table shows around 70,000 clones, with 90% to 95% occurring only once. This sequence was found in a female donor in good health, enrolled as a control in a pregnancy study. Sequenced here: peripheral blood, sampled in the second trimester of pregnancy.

The CDR3 spells CASSTEDRGITEAFF. The DNA of the CDR3 is TGTGCCAGCAGCACCGAGGACAGGGGGATTACTGAAGCTTTCTTT. The chain joins TRBV5-8 to TRBJ1-1; TRBD1 matches at 10 bases. The germline V gene encodes CDR1 SGHTS and CDR2 YDEGEE. There are 15 residues in the CDR3. The junction had 8 bases not matched to a gene; V was cut back by 4 bases and J by 5 bases.